These T cell receptor beta chains were read from a single sample in a study of T cells after yellow fever vaccination. Each CDR3 protein is one row after TCRdb ran MiXCR on the 5' RACE reads. The data hold some 600,000 distinct CDR3 sequences, with about a sixth observed a single time. Sequenced material: PBMCs, taken roughly 5 days after the first yellow fever vaccination. These receptor sequences come from a man aged 18 to 30 who received the YFV17D yellow fever vaccine. CDR3s include the opening cysteine and the closing phenylalanine or tryptophan. Each record gives: J gene, V gene, D gene, clone size, CDR3 DNA, CDR3 protein. D genes are given only for firm matches. Size tells how often a clone was seen (once, few, many) or the class of an expanded clone, and some rows leave it out.

TRBJ2-5	TRBV11-2	.	few	TGTGCCAGCAGCTTCCGAGGGGTAACGGGGGAGACCCAGTACTTC	CASSFRGVTGETQYF
TRBJ1-6	TRBV5-1	.	few	TGCGCCAGCAGCTACGACAGCTCCTATAATTCACCCCTCCACTTT	CASSYDSSYNSPLHF
TRBJ1-5	TRBV19	.	.	TGTGCCAGTGGGAAACAGGGAGGGCAGCCCCAGCATTTT	CASGKQGGQPQHF
TRBJ2-5	TRBV5-1	.	.	TGCGCCAGCAGCGGGGAAGGACATACCGGAGAGACCCAGTACTTC	CASSGEGHTGETQYF
TRBJ1-1	TRBV5-1	.	few	TGCGCCAGCCGAGTTACCGGGGCGCTGAACACTGAAGCTTTCTTT	CASRVTGALNTEAFF
TRBJ2-2	TRBV7-2	.	few	TGTGCCAGCAGCTTAGTGCTGGGGGCGAACACCGGGGAGCTGTTTTTT	CASSLVLGANTGELFF
TRBJ2-2	TRBV12-3/TRBV12-4	.	.	TGTGCCAGCAGTTGGGAGTCGAACACCGGGGAGCTGTTTTTT	CASSWESNTGELFF
TRBJ2-5	TRBV5-6	.	few	TGTGCCAGCAGCCCGGGGGCAGGGTGGTACCAAGAGACCCAGTACTTC	CASSPGAGWYQETQYF
TRBJ1-5	TRBV3-1	.	few	TGTGCCAGCAGCCAATCGGACAGTTATCAGCCCCAGCATTTT	CASSQSDSYQPQHF
TRBJ2-1	TRBV29-1	TRBD2	.	TGCAGCGTTAATGCCGTAGCGGGACTAGCCGATGAGCAGTTCTTC	CSVNAVAGLADEQFF
TRBJ2-3	TRBV6-4	.	.	TGTGCCAGCAGCCCCCGAGTAGTAGAGGAGGCAGATACGCAGTATTTT	CASSPRVVEEADTQYF
TRBJ1-5	TRBV23-1	.	.	TGCGCCAGCCAAGGAAAGAGCAGCAATCAGCCCCAGCATTTT	CASQGKSSNQPQHF
TRBJ2-3	TRBV7-2	.	.	TGTGCCAGCAGCCCCATAAGGGTTGGGGTACCAGATACGCAGTATTTT	CASSPIRVGVPDTQYF